One and the same sample provided the 23 T cell receptor beta chains below, sequenced in a study of T-cell memory formation after mild COVID-19. TCRdb processed the 5' RACE reads anew with MiXCR; each CDR3 protein has one entry. Found here are under 300,000 distinct CDR3 sequences, under 8.5% of them singletons; the top ten hold 20% to 25%. Sequencing input: PBMCs or a T cell subset sorted from them (not recorded which). The receptors shown here come from a man between 18 and 29 years old who had mild COVID-19 (a few samples of this study predate the infection). Cell type and time point are not known.

At least ten counts were recorded for this clonotype. The J gene is TRBJ2-3, the V gene TRBV29-1, with 8 bases identical to TRBD1. CDR3 length: 16 residues. Germline loops: CDR1 SQVTM, CDR2 ANQGSEA. The V and J ends lost 1 base and 3 bases, in that order; junction bases with no gene match: 9. The CDR3 loop is CSVEVWDRTGTDTQYF. The CDR3 DNA is TGCAGCGTTGAAGTATGGGACAGGACAGGTACAGATACGCAGTATTTT.

CDR3 in amino acids: CASSLTGIEQYV. The DNA of the CDR3 is TGTGCCAGCTCCCTGACAGGGATAGAGCAGTACGTC. The genes are TRBV18 and TRBJ2-7, with 7 bases fitting TRBD1. Germline loops: CDR1 KGHSH, CDR2 LQKENI. This CDR3 is built from 12 residues. V shed 6 bases, J shed 7 bases, and the junction held 6 bases outside the gene matches.

This clonotype was picked up a small number of times. The chain has TRBV20-1 and TRBJ2-7; perhaps TRBD2 as D (5 bases). The CDR3 consists of 14 residues. CDR1 and CDR2 from the germline V gene are DFQATT and SNEGSKA (reference sequence). Between the trimmed V and J ends, which lost 3 bases and 2 bases, there was a span of 14 bases. The CDR3 reads CSARYAGRTYEQYF. The DNA of the CDR3 is TGCAGTGCTAGGTACGCGGGTCGGACCTACGAGCAGTACTTC.

This clonotype was observed a few times. J is TRBJ2-1 and V is TRBV20-1; 11 positions match TRBD2. V shed 0 bases, J shed 6 bases, and the junction held 10 bases outside the gene matches. In germline, CDR1 is DFQATT, CDR2 SNEGSKA (reference sequence). The CDR3 length is 17 residues. DNA for the CDR3: TGCAGTGCTAGAGATCCCCTTAGCGGGGGGGCCTTCAATGAGCAGTTCTTC. Protein: CSARDPLSGGAFNEQFF.

This clonotype was counted a few times. The chain couples TRBV9 to TRBJ1-6; D gene ambiguous. Trimming cost V 5 bases and J 7 bases, with 7 bases left between them. CDR1 and CDR2 from the germline V gene are SGDLS and YYNGEE. The CDR3 has 12 residues. CDR3 in amino acids: CASRTGNSPLHF. The DNA of the CDR3 is TGTGCCAGCAGAACCGGAAATTCACCCCTCCACTTT.

This clonotype was observed a handful of times. The chain uses TRBV6-5 and TRBJ2-2, with TRBD2 matching 10 bases. Germline CDR1 MNHEY, CDR2 SVGAGI. V shed 7 bases and J 5 bases; nucleotides not matched to a gene: 4. The CDR3 contains 14 residues. CDR3 in amino acids: CASTSGGATGELFF. As DNA, the CDR3 is TGTGCCAGCACGAGCGGGGGGGCGACCGGGGAGCTGTTTTTT.

The genes are TRBV21-1 and TRBJ2-2; no check of the table's D call, TRBD1, against the DNA was made. TRBV21-1 is classified as a pseudogene. CDR3 length equals 18 residues. For the CDR3, the DNA is TGTGCCAGCTCCCCGTGGAGAGGCGACAAAAACAAGGCCGGGGAGCTGTTTTTT. It specifies CASSPWRGDKNKAGELFF.

This clonotype turned up a few times. The V gene is TRBV7-9, the J gene TRBJ1-3, with D hard to call. Germline loops: CDR1 SEHNR, CDR2 FQNEAQ (reference sequence). The CDR3 is 14 amino acids. Trimming shortened V by 4 bases and J by 0 bases, and 7 bases separated the two germline ends. CDR3 in DNA: TGTGCCAGCAGCTCTGACCTCTCTGGAAACACCATATATTTT. Translated: CASSSDLSGNTIYF.

The J gene is TRBJ1-5, the V gene TRBV6-2 or TRBV6-3; no clear D. V was cut by 4 bases and J by 0 bases, with 10 bases left in between. Germline CDR1 reads MNHEY; CDR2 reads SVGEGT. The CDR3 runs to 15 residues. The CDR3 nucleotides read TGTGCCAGCAGTTCCCAGGATTATAGCAATCAGCCCCAGCATTTT. Translating gives CASSSQDYSNQPQHF.

The chain recombines TRBV27 with TRBJ1-2; no reliable D call. The CDR3 loop spans 12 amino acids. V shed 6 bases and J shed 8 bases, with 13 bases lying between them. In germline, CDR1 is MNHEY, CDR2 SMNVEV (reference sequence). In DNA, the CDR3 is TGTGCCAGCAGGCGAGACGCTGGGGGCTACACCTTC. As protein: CASRRDAGGYTF.

This clonotype was counted a few times. The chain employs TRBV9 and TRBJ1-1; TRBD1 is a possible D gene (6 bases). The CDR3 consists of 13 residues. The V gene lost 3 bases and the J gene lost 3 bases, with 9 bases spanning the gap. The germline gives CDR1 SGDLS, CDR2 YYNGEE. CDR3: CASSENRDTEAFF. CDR3 DNA sequence: TGTGCCAGCAGCGAGAACAGGGACACTGAAGCTTTCTTT.

The CDR3 region is CASRLAGSTDTQYF. The CDR3 region has the DNA TGCGCCAGCAGACTAGCGGGATCCACAGATACGCAGTATTTT. The gene calls are TRBV5-1 and TRBJ2-3, with 10 bases aligning to TRBD2. The trim removed 5 bases at V and 2 bases at J, leaving 2 bases unmatched. Germline values: CDR1 SGHRS, CDR2 YFSETQ. The CDR3 runs 14 residues.

Many counts were recorded for this clonotype. The chain combines TRBV12-3 or TRBV12-4 with TRBJ1-5; 7 bases line up with TRBD1. V lost 6 bases and J lost 5; bases outside the gene matches: 10. This CDR3 contains 15 residues. The CDR3 loop is CASSDLGGADQPQHF. The DNA of the CDR3 is TGTGCCAGCAGCGACCTAGGGGGCGCGGATCAGCCCCAGCATTTT.

The chain links TRBV10-1 to TRBJ1-1; 8 nucleotides match TRBD1. CDR1 is WNHNN, CDR2 SYGVQD, per germline (reference sequence). The CDR3 totals 14 residues. Trimming removed 6 bases from V and 5 bases from J; junction bases left unmatched: 8. The CDR3 sequence is CASRDDRGTTEAFF. In nucleotides, the CDR3 is TGCGCCAGCAGAGATGACAGGGGAACTACTGAAGCTTTCTTT.

The chain links TRBV7-2 to TRBJ2-3, with D perhaps TRBD1 or TRBD2 (6 bases each). Germline V gene data show CDR1 as SGHTA and CDR2 as FQGNSA. The CDR3 has 16 amino acids. Trimming took off 1 base at V and 2 bases at J, with 13 bases between the two ends. CDR3: CASSLVGGTPTDTQYF. The CDR3 nucleotides read TGTGCCAGCAGCTTAGTGGGGGGCACACCCACAGATACGCAGTATTTT.

The CDR3 bases are TGCGCCAGCAAACCAGACTCTGGAAACACCATATATTTT. It specifies CASKPDSGNTIYF. The J gene is TRBJ1-3, the V gene TRBV5-1; D is undetermined. CDR1 SGHRS and CDR2 YFSETQ come from the germline V gene. The CDR3 loop spans 13 amino acids. With 6 bases removed from V and 0 bases from J, the gap between germline ends came to 7 bases.

The J gene is TRBJ2-3, the V gene TRBV11-3; possible D gene TRBD1, 5 bases. The CDR3 runs 13 residues. Trimming stripped 8 bases from V and 2 bases from J, with 11 bases between. The germline gives CDR1 SGHNT, CDR2 YENEEA. CDR3 sequence (DNA): TGTGCCAGCCAAGGGGCCAACACAGATACGCAGTATTTT. It is translated as CASQGANTDTQYF.

The V gene is TRBV5-1, the J gene TRBJ1-1, with 7 bases lining up with TRBD1. Germline V gives CDR1 SGHRS, CDR2 YFSETQ. J was trimmed by 5 bases and V by 1 base; bases with no gene match: 8. The CDR3 sequence is 15 residues long. The chain's CDR3 is CASSLTGAVGTEAFF. The CDR3 DNA sequence: TGCGCCAGCAGCTTGACAGGGGCCGTAGGGACTGAAGCTTTCTTT.

There are a few counts of this clonotype. The V gene is TRBV20-1, the J gene TRBJ1-2; D is unclear. The germline CDR1 and CDR2 sequences are DFQATT and SNEGSKA (reference sequence). Trimming shortened V by 2 bases and J by 4 bases, and 8 bases separated the two germline ends. The CDR3 has 12 amino acids. This chain's CDR3 is CSARPARYGYTF. The CDR3 coding sequence is TGCAGTGCTAGACCGGCCCGCTATGGCTACACCTTC.

This clonotype was found a few times. This chain uses TRBV7-7 with TRBJ2-5; D unresolved. CDR1 SSHAT and CDR2 FNYEAQ come from the germline V gene (reference sequence). This CDR3 is built from 15 residues. The ends were cut back, 1 base at V and 0 bases at J, with 9 bases in the middle. In DNA form, the CDR3 reads TGTGCCAGCAGCTTAGGAACTCAGAACCAAGAGACCCAGTACTTC. Encoded protein: CASSLGTQNQETQYF.

This clonotype was found many times. CDR3 sequence: CASSSWGADGYTF. DNA of the CDR3: TGTGCCAGCAGTTCGTGGGGGGCGGATGGCTACACCTTC. The genes are TRBV6-5 and TRBJ1-2, with D possibly being TRBD1 (6 bases). The CDR3 is 13 residues long. The V and J ends lost 4 bases and 6 bases respectively, with 12 bases between them. Germline CDR1 MNHEY, CDR2 SVGAGI.

This clonotype has a handful of counts. This chain connects TRBV5-1 to TRBJ2-5; possibly TRBD1 for D (5 bases). The V and J ends lost 5 bases and 4 bases respectively, with 12 bases between them. Germline CDR1 reads SGHRS; CDR2 reads YFSETQ. The CDR3 contains 13 residues. The CDR3 protein is CASRIAGRETQYF. In nucleotides, the CDR3 is TGCGCCAGCAGAATTGCAGGGCGAGAGACCCAGTACTTC.

This sequence joins TRBV7-2 and TRBJ2-1; 7 bases fit TRBD2. The CDR3 is 13 residues long. CDR1 and CDR2 (germline): SGHTA, FQGNSA. V shed 3 bases, J shed 11 bases, and the junction held 7 bases outside the gene matches. CDR3 DNA: TGTGCCAGCAGCTTGCTTACTAGCGCCCAGCAGTTCTTC. It encodes CASSLLTSAQQFF.